This T cell receptor (beta chain) was obtained from a study of T cell repertoires in cytomegalovirus infection. In the study overall: Shared public TCR beta signatures pointed to both CMV infection and a matching HLA type. Study-level findings and limits: Cumulative frequency of public TCR beta families picked out carriers of CMV plus the relevant HLA. The study found HLA-C-restricted CMV-specific TCR beta clonotypes dominating the ex vivo response.

From the reads, TCRdb called clonotypes with MiXCR, one entry per CDR3 protein. The table includes 200,000 to 300,000 distinct CDR3 sequences, roughly 13% detected once. CDR1 and CDR2 from the germline V gene are SGHVS and FNYEAQ. V was trimmed by 3 bases and J by 1 base, leaving 9 bases between them. CDR3 length: 15 amino acids. This clonotype was seen repeatedly, ten times or more. The antigen is undetermined. Sequenced input: PBMCs. The chain combines TRBV7-6 with TRBJ2-2; D remains unclear. This TCR was recovered from a human donor in good health (CMV status not recorded). Some clones in this sample may be carry-over from other donors' samples. CDR3: CASSFKALNTGELFF. DNA for the CDR3: TGTGCCAGCAGCTTTAAAGCGTTGAACACCGGGGAGCTGTTTTTT.